The TCR beta chain under discussion was sequenced for a study of OX40 agonist ivuxolimab in advanced cancers. Regarding the study as a whole: With doses of 0.1 to 3.0 mg/kg, CD4+ and CD8+ blood T cells had undergone clonal expansion by week 6. Partial responders at 0.1-3.0 mg/kg showed near-lowest clonal expansion.

The table came from immunoSEQ multiplex PCR; TCRdb's copy has only in-frame clones and leaves some out. The sample has more than 70,000 clones, 89% seen once. Remarks on this clone: Its target is unknown.

Between the trimmed V and J ends, which lost 0 bases and 5 bases, there was a span of 19 bases. The CDR3 length is 17 residues. Looked up from germline, CDR1 is MNHNS and CDR2 is SASEGT. This chain joins TRBV6-1 and TRBJ1-1; the D gene is possibly TRBD1 (5 bases). Sequencing used CD4+ or CD8+ T cells sorted from blood, obtained in a trial of the OX40 agonist ivuxolimab. The receptor was derived from an adult with an advanced solid tumor such as melanoma, head and neck, liver or kidney cancer. CDR3 region: CASSEAGWGPSKTEAFF. The CDR3 DNA reads as TGTGCCAGCAGTGAAGCTGGATGGGGCCCAAGCAAAACTGAAGCTTTCTTT.